This T cell receptor beta chain was obtained from a study of CD4 T cells in relation to SARS-CoV-2 and coronaviruses. Study background: PBMCs were cultured with antigen for over nine days before TCR beta sequencing. Negative control cultures got HIV-1 Nef peptides or no peptide. The restricting HLA molecule for shared crossreactive spike epitopes was mapped. Study-wide points: Compared with monoreactive clones, crossreactive clones showed significantly weaker SARS-CoV-2 expansion.

About this clone: Its antigen is not identified.

TCRdb's copy holds only in-frame clones and misses some; the assay was immunoSEQ multiplex PCR. The table shows 25,000 or so clones, with about 76% occurring only once. Unexposed donor CD4+ T cells date from about 2011-2018, before the COVID-19 pandemic. Isolation of CD4+ T cells took place after approximately 10 days in culture. This CDR3 is built from 16 residues. With V trimmed by 7 bases and J by 0 bases, 11 bases remained unmatched. Per germline, CDR1 SNHLY and CDR2 FYNNEI. The TCR comes from a human donor in good health. This sequence joins TRBV2 and TRBJ1-1, with 7 bases that match TRBD1. What was sequenced was CD4+ T cells from PBMCs, cultured in vitro. CDR3 sequence: CASNFRQGRMNTEAFF. In nucleotides, the CDR3 is TGTGCCAGCAACTTCAGACAGGGCCGGATGAACACTGAAGCTTTCTTT.